The sequence of this TCR beta chain was determined in a study of shared clonotypes between healthy human individuals (dated by TCRdb to the early 2020s). General notes on the study: Two women and a few men aged 18 to 49 years were included in the cohort. The study deeply sequenced blood TCR repertoires of 5 or 6 healthy adults to estimate repertoire size and the extent of clonotype sharing between individuals. To increase sequencing depth and limit assay-specific biases, different laboratories used diverse techniques to prepare libraries and sequence TCR repertoires. For each donor, three plates each were used for CD4 naive and CD4 memory, two plates were used for CD8 naive, and one plate was used for CD8 memory. Per donor, leukapheresis produced somewhere between about 0.94 and 8.9 billion PBMCs. Overall study results and their limits: Higher generation probabilities were observed for clonotypes shared by all four sorted-subset donors than for non-shared clonotypes. Pairwise subsampling indicated that sequencing depth was expected to affect the degree of clonotype sharing among donors. The small number of donors limited the genetic and exposure-history diversity represented. Sampling was limited to blood, and TCR repertoires in tissue likely differ from TCR repertoires in blood. Incomplete sequencing was indicated by rarefaction of sorted-subset datasets, despite the large sequencing depth. Sharing across a handful of donors was observed for approximately 5% of naive CD4, 3.5% of naive CD8, around 2.5% of memory CD4, and over 0.3% of memory CD8 clonotypes. Naive subsets generally had larger estimated clonotype richness than memory subsets.

The donors were healthy, HIV-negative adults with no recently reported acute infections or vaccinations. All donors were Caucasian adults living in Nashville, Tennessee, USA. CD4+ T cells were enriched through magnetic negative selection, after which naive cells were positively selected on CD45RA and the remaining negative fraction served as the memory subset. After blood collection by leukapheresis, PBMCs were isolated using Ficoll-Histopaque density gradient centrifugation and then cryopreserved in the vapor phase of liquid nitrogen. Analytical flow cytometry was used to check the purity and quantity of every magnetically sorted T cell population. Genomic DNA was isolated from each sorted fraction and quantified by UV absorbance on a Nanodrop 2000c. Using the deep immunoSEQ assay, multiplex PCR amplified TCR CDR3 regions from genomic DNA. Extracted genomic DNA from each cell subset was spread evenly across all wells of several immunoSEQ 96-well plates, with each plate serving as a replicate. For sorted subsets, roughly 200 ng of genomic DNA, equivalent to 25,000 to 35,000 T cell genomes, went into each replicate PCR. The purified libraries were quantified using a Qubit 3.0 fluorometer, sized with a Bioanalyzer 2100, and then quantified again using the KAPA Library Quantification kit. Each immunoSEQ 96-well plate was sequenced on its own single-read 150-cycle Illumina NextSeq 550 flow cell. In the authors' own workflow: Because the immunoSEQ output included only junctional sequences and no quality scores, the filtering could not be the same as the filtering used for full-length reads. Sequences were annotated with PyIR, a Python wrapper for IgBLAST v1.9, and V/J genes and CDR3 were assigned using IMGT germline references. Reads were filtered out if the reads had weak V/J assignments (E-value above 1e-6), no CDR3, stop codons, out-of-frame junctions, or ambiguous translated residues. V3J clonotypes were defined as sequences sharing the same inferred V gene, J gene, and CDR3 amino acid sequence. To compute the percentage overlap between repertoires, the number of shared unique clonotypes was divided by the size of the smaller repertoire. Three approaches were used to assess repertoire richness: RTK rarefaction, the Chao1 estimator, and Recon v2.1 estimates of unobserved clonotypes. Generation probabilities for all TCRbeta clonotypes obtained by the gDNA method from a few donors were computed using OLGA. Not all clones reach the TCRdb copy of this immuneACCESS table, which keeps in-frame sequences only. Checked studies attribute under half of the gap to unresolved V genes and leave the rest unexplained. V and J calls and clone size are given by that table; D and trimming were obtained from the DNA. The sample data list under 650,000 clones, and 90% to 96% of these were observed just once. The biggest ten clones account for about 0.064% of the sample.

As for this clone: Its antigen specificity is not known. Base-call qualities are not available, and no considerably larger clone is one nucleotide away.

Deletion took 5 bases off V and 3 bases off J, with a span of 18 bases between the germline ends. The CDR1 and CDR2 encoded by the germline V gene are SGHTA and FQGTGA. The CDR3 sequence holds 16 residues, the cysteine and phenylalanine included. CDR3 DNA only is kept here, 48 bases in frame from base 1. Sequencing was performed on naive CD4+ T cells sorted from blood. What the cell subset or site label conveys for this sample: CD45RA+ positively selected. The chain employs TRBV7-3 and TRBJ2-3; the D gene cannot be resolved reliably. The TCR was taken from a woman aged 30 to 39 in good health. The DNA sequence is given as TGTGCCAGCAGCCCTCGACCTAGGCTTGTGACAGATACGCAGTATTTT. It is translated as CASSPRPRLVTDTQYF.